These T cell receptor beta chains were read from a single sample in a study of T cells in narcolepsy. Using immunoSEQ multiplex PCR, the repertoire was profiled, and TCRdb retains in-frame clones only, with some absent. Of under 40,000 clones in the sample, roughly four fifths were seen once. Material: memory (CD45RA-) CD4+ T cells from blood. The receptor set was obtained from a human donor in good health. Each CDR3 is given with its conserved first and last residue. The D gene is left open where the match is weak. Only some rows state a clone size, as once, few, many or a class for expanded clones.

d_gene	j_gene	v_gene	abundance	CDR3nt	CDR3aa
TRBD1	TRBJ1-4	TRBV7-6	.	TGTGCCAGCAGCCGAAGTCCGGGACAGGGGATATCAACTAATGAAAAACTGTTTTTT	CASSRSPGQGISTNEKLFF
.	TRBJ2-3	TRBV29-1	.	TGCAGCGTCAACCTTGATTCCCTGACGCAGTATTTT	CSVNLDSLTQYF
.	TRBJ1-3	TRBV15	.	TGTGCCACCAGCAGAGATCAGGTTCTGGGGGACTCTGGAAACACCATATATTTT	CATSRDQVLGDSGNTIYF
TRBD1	TRBJ1-5	TRBV28	.	TGTGCCAGCATGTCGGGACAGGGTCAGCCCCAGCATTTT	CASMSGQGQPQHF
.	TRBJ1-5	TRBV5-8	.	TGTGCCAGCAGCTTGGAAGGTAGAGGCAATCAGCCCCAGCATTTT	CASSLEGRGNQPQHF
.	TRBJ1-1	TRBV12-5	.	TGTGCTAGTGGTTTGCCCATCCGGTCCTCCGAAGCTTTCTTT	CASGLPIRSSEAFF
.	TRBJ1-1	TRBV19	.	TGTGCCAGTACAGGGGAAAGGTACACTGAAGCTTTCTTT	CASTGERYTEAFF
.	TRBJ2-1	TRBV6-6	.	TGTGCCAGCATAAACGACGGGTCCTCCTACAATGAGCAGTTCTTC	CASINDGSSYNEQFF
.	TRBJ2-6	TRBV15	few	TGTGCCACCAGCAGAGCGGGGCGGACTGGGGCCAACGTCCTGACTTTC	CATSRAGRTGANVLTF
TRBD1	TRBJ1-2	TRBV28	.	TGTGCCAGCAGTAGGCGGACAGGACGGGGCTACACCTTC	CASSRRTGRGYTF
.	TRBJ2-2	TRBV29-1	.	TGCAGCGTTGAAAGAGCCGGGGAGCTGTTTTTT	CSVERAGELFF
.	TRBJ2-7	TRBV28	.	TGTGCCAGCAGTTTTCCGGGACTTACACTACGAGGGCAGTACTTC	CASSFPGLTLRGQYF
.	TRBJ2-2	TRBV18	.	TGTGCCAGCTCACCTCGACTAGAGAACACCGGGGAGCTGTTTTTT	CASSPRLENTGELFF
TRBD2	TRBJ2-1	TRBV29-1	once	TGCAGCGTAGTCCGCGGGGGGGCGGGACAATTCTTC	CSVVRGGAGQFF
TRBD1	TRBJ1-6	TRBV28	.	TGTGCCAGCAGTCCCCGGACAGGGGGGGATTCACCCCTCCACTTT	CASSPRTGGDSPLHF
.	TRBJ1-1	TRBV30	once	TGTGCCTGGAGTGGCAGGTGGAACGTGAACACTGAAGCTTTCTTT	CAWSGRWNVNTEAFF
TRBD1	TRBJ1-6	TRBV6-6	.	TGTGCCAGCAGCTCCGGACAGGGGGGGAATAATTCACCCCTCCACTTT	CASSSGQGGNNSPLHF
TRBD2	TRBJ2-5	TRBV13	.	TGTGCCAGCAGCTTAGAACGACGGGGGGAAGAGACCCAGTACTTC	CASSLERRGEETQYF
TRBD2	TRBJ2-3	TRBV28	.	TGTGCCAGCAGTTCAGGACTAGCGGGGTGGAACAGGAATACGCAGTATTTT	CASSSGLAGWNRNTQYF
.	TRBJ1-4	TRBV29-1	.	TGCAGCGTTGAAACGGGGGCTTCTGAAAAACTGTTTTTT	CSVETGASEKLFF
TRBD1	TRBJ1-1	TRBV29-1	.	TGCAGCGGGCGACAGGGGATCATCACTGAAGCTTTCTTT	CSGRQGIITEAFF
.	TRBJ1-3	TRBV9	.	TGTGCCAGCAGCGAAGGGACAAGTGGAAACACCATATATTTT	CASSEGTSGNTIYF
.	TRBJ2-7	TRBV30	few	TGTGCCTGGAGTAAGGATAGCTCCTACGAGCAGTACTTC	CAWSKDSSYEQYF
.	TRBJ1-2	TRBV7-2	.	TGTGCCAGCAGCCAGACGGGGCAGGTGTATGGCTACACCTTC	CASSQTGQVYGYTF
.	TRBJ2-7	TRBV28	.	TGTGCCAGCAGTTTATTGGGGGGCGCCTACGAGCAGTACTTC	CASSLLGGAYEQYF
.	TRBJ1-6	TRBV5-6	.	TGTGCCAGCAGCTATATCGGTCAAGCCCGGGGTTCACCCCTCCACTTT	CASSYIGQARGSPLHF
.	TRBJ2-2	TRBV10-3	.	TGTGCCATCAGGGAAAATCTTGGTACCGGGGAGCTGTTTTTT	CAIRENLGTGELFF
TRBD1	TRBJ1-3	TRBV28	.	TGTGCCAGCAGTGCACAACAGGGGCGCGGGGCTGGAAACACCATATATTTT	CASSAQQGRGAGNTIYF
TRBD2	TRBJ2-5	TRBV5-1	.	TGCGCCAGCAGCTTAAGCACTAGCGGGGGACAAGAGACCCAGTACTTC	CASSLSTSGGQETQYF
.	TRBJ2-2	TRBV7-2	.	TGTGCCAGCACCAGGGGGGGGCCCGGGGAGCTGTTTTTT	CASTRGGPGELFF
.	TRBJ2-7	TRBV7-9	.	TGTGCCAGCAGCTTAGAGGTGGCGGGCTTCTACGAGCAGTACTTC	CASSLEVAGFYEQYF
TRBD2	TRBJ2-5	TRBV4-1	few	TGCGCCAGCAGCCGACCAGCGGGGGGGCCCCCAGAGACCCAGTACTTC	CASSRPAGGPPETQYF
.	TRBJ2-6	TRBV29-1	few	TGCAGCGTTGAGACAGACCTTAACTCTGGGGCCAACGTCCTGACTTTC	CSVETDLNSGANVLTF
TRBD1	TRBJ1-2	TRBV5-5	.	TGTGCCAGCAGCTTAGGACAGGCCTCGGGTGGCTACACCTTC	CASSLGQASGGYTF
.	TRBJ1-1	TRBV5-4	.	TGTGCCACATGGGGAAGGGGGGACACTGAAGCTTTCTTT	CATWGRGDTEAFF
.	TRBJ1-2	TRBV5-8	.	TGTGCCAGCAGCTCCCGGGGCGGGGGCGACCTCTATGGCTACACCTTC	CASSSRGGGDLYGYTF
TRBD2	TRBJ2-3	TRBV5-4	.	TGTGCCAGCAGCCGGACTCCGGGACTAAGCACAGATACGCAGTATTTT	CASSRTPGLSTDTQYF
.	TRBJ2-5	TRBV11-2	few	TGTGCCAGCAGCTTAGCTGAGACCCAGTACTTC	CASSLAETQYF
.	TRBJ1-1	TRBV7-9	.	TGTGCCAGCAACCAAGGGGGGTTCCCGAACACTGAAGCTTTCTTT	CASNQGGFPNTEAFF
TRBD2	TRBJ2-1	TRBV5-1	.	TGCGCCAGCCACCCCGGGGGGGCCTACAATGAGCAGTTCTTC	CASHPGGAYNEQFF
.	TRBJ1-1	TRBV30	.	TGTGCCTGGAGGAGCCGGGCAGCAACTGAAGCTTTCTTT	CAWRSRAATEAFF
.	TRBJ1-2	TRBV6-1	.	TGTGCCAGCAGTGAACAGTCCTATGGCTACACCTTC	CASSEQSYGYTF
TRBD1	TRBJ1-4	TRBV5-1	.	TGCGCCAGCAGCTCCCAGGGGGCGCTTGATGAAAAACTGTTTTTT	CASSSQGALDEKLFF
.	TRBJ1-1	TRBV5-1	.	TGCGCCAGCAGCTTTAGGGCCGGGACGAGTGGGGAAGCTTTCTTT	CASSFRAGTSGEAFF
TRBD2	TRBJ2-1	TRBV6-6	.	TGTGCCAGCAGTGTCCTAGCGGGGTATGAGCAGTTCTTC	CASSVLAGYEQFF
.	TRBJ1-1	TRBV6-1	few	TGTGCCAGCGCGCGGGTTTGGAACACTGAAGCTTTCTTT	CASARVWNTEAFF
.	TRBJ1-6	TRBV5-4	.	TGTGGCTCACAGGAGGGCCAAATAAATTCACCCCTCCACTTT	CGSQEGQINSPLHF
.	TRBJ2-3	TRBV29-1	.	TGCAGCGCCGGTGCGCAGTATTTT	CSAGAQYF
.	TRBJ1-1	TRBV10-2	.	TGCGCCAGCAGTGAACCGTCGGAGTACACTGAAGCTTTCTTT	CASSEPSEYTEAFF
TRBD1	TRBJ1-6	TRBV9	few	TGTGCCAGCAGCTTAGACAGGGCTAATTCACCCCTCCACTTT	CASSLDRANSPLHF